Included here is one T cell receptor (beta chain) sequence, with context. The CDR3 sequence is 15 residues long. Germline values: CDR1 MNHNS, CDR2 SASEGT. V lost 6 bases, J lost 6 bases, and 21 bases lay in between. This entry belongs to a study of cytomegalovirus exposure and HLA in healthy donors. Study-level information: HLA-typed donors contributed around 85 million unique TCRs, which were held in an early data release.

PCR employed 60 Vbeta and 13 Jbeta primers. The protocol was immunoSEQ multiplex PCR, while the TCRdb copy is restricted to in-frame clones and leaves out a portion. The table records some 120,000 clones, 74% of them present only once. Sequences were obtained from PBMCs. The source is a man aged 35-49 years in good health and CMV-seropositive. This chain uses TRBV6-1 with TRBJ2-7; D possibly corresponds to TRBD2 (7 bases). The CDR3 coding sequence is TGTGCCAGCAGCGCCTGGGGGGAGGGGGTGGGCGAGCAGTACTTC. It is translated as CASSAWGEGVGEQYF.